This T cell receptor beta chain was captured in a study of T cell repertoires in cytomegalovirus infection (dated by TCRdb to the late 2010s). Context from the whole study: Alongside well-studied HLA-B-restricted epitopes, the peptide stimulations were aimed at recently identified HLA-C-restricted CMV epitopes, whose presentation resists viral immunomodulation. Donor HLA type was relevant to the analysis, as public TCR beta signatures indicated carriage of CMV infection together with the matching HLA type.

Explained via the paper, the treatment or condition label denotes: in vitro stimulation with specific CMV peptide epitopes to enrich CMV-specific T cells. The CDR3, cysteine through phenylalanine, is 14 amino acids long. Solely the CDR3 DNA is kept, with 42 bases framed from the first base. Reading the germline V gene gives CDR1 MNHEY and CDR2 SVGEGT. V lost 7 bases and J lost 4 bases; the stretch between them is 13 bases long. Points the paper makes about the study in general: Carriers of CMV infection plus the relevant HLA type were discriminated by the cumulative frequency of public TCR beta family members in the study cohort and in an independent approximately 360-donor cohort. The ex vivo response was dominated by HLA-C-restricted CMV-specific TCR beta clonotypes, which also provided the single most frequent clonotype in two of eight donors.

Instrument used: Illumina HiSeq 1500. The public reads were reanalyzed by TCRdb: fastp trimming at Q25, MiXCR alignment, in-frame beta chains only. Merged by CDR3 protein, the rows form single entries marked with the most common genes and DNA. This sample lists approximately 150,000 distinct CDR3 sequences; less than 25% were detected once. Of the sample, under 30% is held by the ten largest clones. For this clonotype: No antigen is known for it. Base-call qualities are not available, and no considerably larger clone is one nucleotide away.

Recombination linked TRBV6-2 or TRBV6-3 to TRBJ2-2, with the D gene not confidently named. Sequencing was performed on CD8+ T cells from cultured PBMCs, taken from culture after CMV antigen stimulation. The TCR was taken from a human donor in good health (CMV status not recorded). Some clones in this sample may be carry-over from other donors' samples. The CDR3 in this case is CASNPIPTTGELFF. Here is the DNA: TGTGCCAGCAATCCAATCCCCACCACCGGGGAGCTGTTTTTT.